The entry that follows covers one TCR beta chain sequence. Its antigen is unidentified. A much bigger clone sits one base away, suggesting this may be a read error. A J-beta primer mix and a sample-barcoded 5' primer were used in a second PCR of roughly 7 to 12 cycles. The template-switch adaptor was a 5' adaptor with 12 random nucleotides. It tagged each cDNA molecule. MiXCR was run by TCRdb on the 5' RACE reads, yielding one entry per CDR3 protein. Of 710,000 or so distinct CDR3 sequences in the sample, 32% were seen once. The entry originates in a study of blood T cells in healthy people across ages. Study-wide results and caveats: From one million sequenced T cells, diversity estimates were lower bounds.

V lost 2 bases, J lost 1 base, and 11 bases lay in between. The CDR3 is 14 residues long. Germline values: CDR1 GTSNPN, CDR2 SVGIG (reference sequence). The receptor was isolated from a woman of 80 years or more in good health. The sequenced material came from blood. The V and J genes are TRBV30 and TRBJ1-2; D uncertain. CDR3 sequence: CAWSLGQDNYGYTF. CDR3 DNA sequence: TGTGCCTGGAGTCTCGGGCAGGATAACTATGGCTACACCTTC.